The 8 T cell receptor beta chains listed next were all sequenced from one sample in a study of blood T cell repertoires in COVID-19. Generated by immunoSEQ multiplex PCR, the TCRdb table keeps only in-frame clones and is missing some. The table shows a few hundred thousand clones, with more than 75% occurring only once. The sample was PBMCs or T cells enriched from blood (not recorded which). Receptors were obtained from a woman aged 25 to 39 who had recovered from COVID-19.

The chain combines TRBV10-2 with TRBJ1-1, with TRBD1 as a possible D gene (6 bases). Trimming took off 6 bases at V and 6 bases at J, with 8 bases between the two ends. The CDR3 covers 11 residues. The germline V gene has CDR1 WSHSY and CDR2 SAAADI. In DNA form, the CDR3 reads TGCGCCAGCAGAAACAGGGCTGAAGCTTTCTTT. This translates into CASRNRAEAFF.

V is TRBV4-1 and J is TRBJ1-2; no clear D. The CDR3 runs to 15 residues. Germline V gene data show CDR1 as MGHRA and CDR2 as YSYEKL. V lost 0 bases and J 4 bases, leaving 12 bases between the germline ends. CDR3 DNA: TGCGCCAGCAGCCAAGACGGAGCGGATTTCTATGGCTACACCTTC. Translating it yields CASSQDGADFYGYTF.

Only a few counts were recorded for this clone. This chain's CDR3 is CASRDGLSSSEAFF. The CDR3 nucleotides read TGTGCCAGCAGGGATGGGCTGTCAAGCTCTGAAGCTTTCTTT. The chain has TRBV5-8 and TRBJ1-1; D remains unclear. Germline assignment: CDR1 SGHTS and CDR2 YDEGEE. The CDR3 sequence is 14 residues long. V dropped 5 bases and J dropped 6 bases, with 17 bases sitting between them.

The chain's CDR3 is CASSEGGVTGLYEQYF. Here the CDR3 DNA reads TGTGCCAGCAGTGAGGGGGGTGTGACAGGGTTGTACGAGCAGTACTTC. The V gene is TRBV25-1, the J gene TRBJ2-7, with D possibly being TRBD1 (7 bases). The CDR3 contains 16 residues. Germline V lookup: CDR1 MGHDK, CDR2 SYGVNS. V was cut by 3 bases and J by 4 bases, with 19 bases left in between.

This rearrangement joins TRBV7-5 to TRBJ2-7; no check of the table's D call, TRBD2, against the DNA was made. TRBV7-5 is given as a pseudogene. CDR3 length: 14 amino acids. The CDR3 sequence is CARSSRLGTHEQYF. CDR3 nucleotides: TGTGCCAGAAGCTCGCGACTAGGGACCCACGAGCAGTACTTC.

The chain has TRBV18 and TRBJ2-6; D not resolved. V was clipped by 2 bases and J by 12 bases, with 20 bases between them. The CDR3 totals 16 residues. CDR1 and CDR2 (germline): KGHSH, LQKENI. The CDR3 protein is CASSPKTSTKLRVLTF. The CDR3 nucleotides read TGTGCCAGCTCACCAAAAACCTCTACGAAGCTGCGCGTCCTGACTTTC.

In its sample, this clone was seen a few times. V is TRBV3-1 (or the pseudogene TRBV3-2) and J is TRBJ1-2, with D perhaps TRBD1 (5 bases). Trimming pared 1 base from V and 5 bases from J, leaving 11 bases between. This CDR3 region has 14 residues. The germline V gene encodes CDR1 LGHDT and CDR2 YNNKEL (reference sequence). CDR3 in DNA: TGTGCCAGCAGCCAAGTAAGCAGGGCGTATGGCTACACCTTC. Amino acid sequence: CASSQVSRAYGYTF.

The J gene is TRBJ2-3, the V gene TRBV2; possibly TRBD2 for D (6 bases). Germline assignment: CDR1 SNHLY and CDR2 FYNNEI. V gave up 1 base and J gave up 8 bases, with 10 bases separating them. The CDR3 covers 13 residues. CDR3 nucleotide sequence: TGTGCCAGCAGTGAAGTCGAGGGAGGTACGCAGTATTTT. It translates to CASSEVEGGTQYF.